The subject of this entry is one TCR beta chain. Antigen unknown. This sample was included in a study of cytomegalovirus exposure and HLA in healthy donors. General study results and limits: Many donors carried some public TCRs, although rarity characterized most TCR sequences. Cytomegalovirus association was listed for 150 to 200 TCR beta chains.

The CDR3 runs 13 residues. Trimming left V 4 bases short and J 9 bases short, with 13 bases between. The germline V gene encodes CDR1 SGHAT and CDR2 FQNNGV. It was with 60 Vbeta and 13 Jbeta primers that the PCR ran. Original handling: Later reanalysis found around 84 million unique TCR beta chains, around 9.9 million of them shared. Only in-frame clones appear in the TCRdb table, and some are missing; sequencing was by immunoSEQ multiplex PCR. Clone size and the V and J calls come from that table; the DNA yielded D and trimming. This table holds about 150,000 clones, more than 75% found once. This TCR was recovered from a woman between 40 and 50 years old in good health and CMV-seropositive. The chain links TRBV11-2 to TRBJ2-1, with no clear D. Sequenced material: PBMCs. CDR3 sequence (DNA): TGTGCCAGCAGCTCCCTTCGAGGAATTGAGCAGTTCTTC. Translated: CASSSLRGIEQFF.